This is a list of T cell receptor beta chains from one sample in a study of preoperative IRX-2 immunotherapy in early breast cancer. The protocol was immunoSEQ multiplex PCR, while the TCRdb copy is restricted to in-frame clones and leaves out a portion. Seen here are about 89,000 clones, 86% observed once, and the top ten hold 2% to 2.5%. The sequencing here drew on tumor tissue, taken after IRX-2 immunotherapy. These receptors all stem from a human donor with breast cancer. Each CDR3 is given with its conserved first and last residue. The order of the fields is J gene, clone size, V gene, D gene, CDR3 DNA, CDR3 protein. The D gene is left open where the match is weak. Only part of the rows carry a size: once, few, many, or a class if the clone is expanded.

j_call: TRBJ1-2; clone_size: .; v_call: TRBV19; d_call: .; cdr3_nt: TGTGCCAGTAGTGAAACAGGGTTTGCCTATGGCTACACCTTC; cdr3_aa: CASSETGFAYGYTF
j_call: TRBJ1-5; clone_size: few; v_call: TRBV19; d_call: .; cdr3_nt: TGTGCCAGTAGTAAGCAGGGAAATCAGCCCCAGCATTTT; cdr3_aa: CASSKQGNQPQHF
j_call: TRBJ1-5; clone_size: .; v_call: TRBV5-1; d_call: .; cdr3_nt: TGCGCCAGCAGCTTCGGGGGTAACAATCAGCCCCAGCATTTT; cdr3_aa: CASSFGGNNQPQHF
j_call: TRBJ1-5; clone_size: once; v_call: TRBV19; d_call: TRBD1; cdr3_nt: TGTGCCAGTAGTCCCCCGGGACAGGGGGCATCTCAGCCCCAGCATTTT; cdr3_aa: CASSPPGQGASQPQHF
j_call: TRBJ1-3; clone_size: .; v_call: TRBV5-8; d_call: .; cdr3_nt: TGTGCCAGCAGCTCGGGACCGGGAAACACCATATATTTT; cdr3_aa: CASSSGPGNTIYF
j_call: TRBJ2-6; clone_size: .; v_call: TRBV30; d_call: .; cdr3_nt: TGTGCCTGGAGTCCAGGGGCGCGAGGGGCCAACGTCCTGACTTTC; cdr3_aa: CAWSPGARGANVLTF
j_call: TRBJ2-2; clone_size: once; v_call: TRBV6-7; d_call: TRBD1; cdr3_nt: TGTGCCATCAGTGAACAGGGGCACACCGGGGAGCTGTTTTTT; cdr3_aa: CAISEQGHTGELFF
j_call: TRBJ1-2; clone_size: few; v_call: TRBV11-3; d_call: .; cdr3_nt: TGTGCCAGCAGCTCACCCTCGGGTCGGGTTAAGAACTATGGCTACACCTTC; cdr3_aa: CASSSPSGRVKNYGYTF
j_call: TRBJ2-3; clone_size: .; v_call: TRBV28; d_call: .; cdr3_nt: TGTGCCAGCAGTTCCCCAGGAGCCACAGATACGCAGTATTTT; cdr3_aa: CASSSPGATDTQYF
j_call: TRBJ1-4; clone_size: .; v_call: TRBV29-1; d_call: .; cdr3_nt: TGCAGCGTTATTACAATAGGGCTTGAAAAACTGTTTTTT; cdr3_aa: CSVITIGLEKLFF
j_call: TRBJ2-1; clone_size: .; v_call: TRBV19; d_call: .; cdr3_nt: TGTGCCAGTAGTAAATCGGGGATGGAACTTTACAATGAGCAGTTCTTC; cdr3_aa: CASSKSGMELYNEQFF
j_call: TRBJ2-1; clone_size: .; v_call: TRBV6-8; d_call: .; cdr3_nt: TGTGCCAGCAGTTTTCGGGGTGAGGTGCAGTTCTTC; cdr3_aa: CASSFRGEVQFF
j_call: TRBJ2-1; clone_size: .; v_call: TRBV19; d_call: TRBD2; cdr3_nt: TGTGCCAGTACCCACACCGGGACTAGCGGGTACAATGAGCAGTTCTTC; cdr3_aa: CASTHTGTSGYNEQFF
j_call: TRBJ1-4; clone_size: .; v_call: TRBV19; d_call: .; cdr3_nt: TGTGCCAGTAGTTCGCGACGTGAAAAACTGTTTTTT; cdr3_aa: CASSSRREKLFF
j_call: TRBJ2-7; clone_size: .; v_call: TRBV18; d_call: TRBD1; cdr3_nt: TGTGCCAGCTCACGCACGTCCGACAGGGCCTACGAGCAGTACTTC; cdr3_aa: CASSRTSDRAYEQYF